This TCR beta chain was found in a study of CD8+ T cells in alopecia areata. This CDR3 contains 15 residues. Germline V CDR1 and CDR2: LNHNV, YYDKDF (reference sequence). With 5 bases removed from V and 4 bases from J, the gap between germline ends came to 17 bases. Sequencing relied on a cDNA template that was reverse transcribed from extracted RNA. Here immunoSEQ multiplex PCR was the method, and the copy in TCRdb shows in-frame clones only, minus some. This sample yields around 270,000 clones, of which over 45% are seen a single time; over 1.5% belongs to the top ten. The treatment was: oral pan-JAK inhibitor, 5-10 mg twice daily.

This TCR was recovered from a human donor with alopecia areata. The sample in question was CD4+ T cells sorted from blood, obtained at week 24, from a patient treated with tofacitinib. The chain recombines TRBV15 with TRBJ1-1; TRBD1 is a possible D gene (6 bases). The CDR3 protein is CATSLTGGASTEAFF. CDR3 coding DNA: TGTGCCACCAGCTTGACGGGGGGCGCGAGCACTGAAGCTTTCTTT.